A selection of T cell receptor beta chains follows, all from one sample in a study of T cell responses to AZD1222 COVID-19 vaccine. The data were produced by immunoSEQ multiplex PCR, yet TCRdb's version contains in-frame clones alone and is incomplete. The sample records about 68,000 clones, about 80% being singletons. The sample in question was peripheral blood, obtained on day 0 of AZD1222 vaccination. The receptors shown here come from an adult in good health. The CDR3 runs from the conserved cysteine through the conserved F or W. D genes are given only for firm matches. Expanded clones are given a class, and other clones once, few, many or no size at all.

size	V	J	D	CDR3	DNA
once	TRBV5-1	TRBJ2-1	TRBD1	CASRSGTGLDNEQFF	TGCGCCAGCAGGTCCGGGACAGGTTTGGACAATGAGCAGTTCTTC
-	TRBV11-3	TRBJ2-1	TRBD2	CASSLGGTSGYNEQFF	TGTGCCAGCAGCTTAGGAGGGACTAGCGGCTACAATGAGCAGTTCTTC
few	TRBV30	TRBJ1-3	TRBD1	CAWETLQGDSGNTIYF	TGTGCCTGGGAAACTCTACAGGGGGACTCTGGAAACACCATATATTTT
-	TRBV6-1	TRBJ1-2	-	CASSEAQVLGGYTF	TGTGCCAGCAGTGAAGCTCAAGTTCTTGGTGGCTACACCTTC
-	TRBV30	TRBJ1-6	TRBD1	CARSLRGQGNSPLHF	TGTGCCCGGAGTTTACGAGGACAGGGGAATTCACCCCTCCACTTT
-	TRBV7-8	TRBJ2-1	-	CASRRGGLYNEQFF	TGTGCCAGCAGAAGGGGGGGGCTTTACAATGAGCAGTTCTTC
-	TRBV19	TRBJ1-2	-	CASSTLGGVYGYTF	TGTGCCAGTAGTACCCTCGGGGGCGTCTATGGCTACACCTTC
-	TRBV6-5	TRBJ2-5	-	CASSQVDAETQYF	TGTGCCAGCAGTCAGGTCGACGCGGAGACCCAGTACTTC
-	TRBV2	TRBJ1-2	TRBD1	CARKDRGLYGYTF	TGTGCCAGAAAGGACAGGGGACTCTATGGCTACACCTTC
once	TRBV4-1	TRBJ2-1	-	CASSPADGSYNEQFF	TGCGCCAGCAGCCCTGCTGATGGATCTTACAATGAGCAGTTCTTC
once	TRBV6-1	TRBJ1-1	TRBD1	CASSEVSGTGDTEAFF	TGTGCCAGCAGTGAAGTCTCCGGGACAGGGGATACTGAAGCTTTCTTT
-	TRBV6-1	TRBJ2-1	TRBD2	CASSPRLAGGDEQFF	TGTGCCAGCAGTCCGAGACTAGCGGGGGGGGATGAGCAGTTCTTC
few	TRBV11-2	TRBJ2-5	-	CASSLDLSGGQETQYF	TGTGCCAGCAGCTTAGATCTGTCCGGGGGACAAGAGACCCAGTACTTC
-	TRBV6-6	TRBJ1-1	-	CAGTGTGTTNTEAFF	TGTGCCGGCACAGGGACCGGGACAACAAACACTGAAGCTTTCTTT